The 27 T cell receptor beta chains given below trace back to one sample, sequenced in a study of blood T cell repertoires in COVID-19 (dated by TCRdb to 2019 to 2021). The library was prepared using the immunoSEQ multiplex PCR assay. The immuneACCESS repertoire file appears here via TCRdb, limited to in-frame rearrangements. These files lack a portion of the clones; in checked studies, under half of the deficit traces to unresolved V genes, and the cause of the others is not known. The sample table contains 200,000 or so clones; only one count was recorded for roughly nine tenths of them. The ten most abundant clones make up 3.5% of the sample. The sequenced material came from PBMCs or T cells enriched from blood (not recorded which). The receptor source for this set is a young woman in a cohort exposed to, infected with or recovered from COVID-19 (not recorded which).

The J gene is TRBJ2-3, the V gene TRBV7-3, with 8 bases aligning to TRBD2. CDR1 and CDR2 (germline): SGHTA, FQGTGA. The trim removed 5 bases at V and 1 base at J, leaving 5 bases unmatched. The length of the CDR3 is 15 residues. The CDR3 spells CASSPRTSRTDTQYF. In DNA form, the CDR3 reads TGTGCCAGCAGCCCCCGGACTAGCCGCACAGATACGCAGTATTTT.

This clone occurred once. The gene calls are TRBV6-5 and TRBJ2-5; a weak D match, TRBD2 (7 bases). Trimming removed 2 bases at V and 4 bases at J, with 11 bases between. The CDR3 is 14 residues long. The germline V gene has CDR1 MNHEY and CDR2 SVGAGI. CDR3 loop: CASSYVGGRETQYF. Written as DNA, the CDR3 is TGTGCCAGCAGTTACGTGGGGGGGCGAGAGACCCAGTACTTC.

The chain combines TRBV13 with TRBJ2-7, with a tentative D call TRBD2 (5 bases). The length of the CDR3 is 16 residues. In germline, CDR1 is PRHDT, CDR2 FYEKMQ (reference sequence). Trimming removed 4 bases at V and 0 bases at J, with 16 bases between. The CDR3 DNA follows: TGTGCCAGCAGCTCCACCGGAAGGGAGCGCTCCTACGAGCAGTACTTC. Encoded protein: CASSSTGRERSYEQYF.

The rearrangement joins TRBV20-1 to TRBJ2-5; 7 nucleotides align to TRBD1. The CDR3 length is 13 residues. The V and J ends lost 3 bases and 3 bases, in that order; junction bases with no gene match: 4. CDR1 and CDR2 from the germline V gene are DFQATT and SNEGSKA (reference sequence). CDR3 sequence reads: CSASGTGEETQYF. In DNA, the CDR3 is TGCAGTGCTAGTGGAACAGGGGAAGAGACCCAGTACTTC.

The rearrangement uses TRBV11-3 and TRBJ2-1; 10 nucleotides agree with TRBD2. V shed 1 base and J 4 bases; nucleotides not matched to a gene: 13. Germline loops: CDR1 SGHNT, CDR2 YENEEA. CDR3 size: 19 residues. The CDR3 bases are TGTGCCAGCAGCTTAGTTTTCGCTAGCGGGAGCGGGGGTTACAATGAGCAGTTCTTC. Its translation: CASSLVFASGSGGYNEQFF.

CDR3 sequence reads: CASSYREGGPAGELFF. CDR3 coding DNA: TGTGCCAGCAGTTACCGTGAGGGGGGGCCGGCCGGGGAGCTGTTTTTT. V and J are TRBV6-5 and TRBJ2-2; the D gene is possibly TRBD2 (7 bases). The CDR3 is 16 residues long. The germline V gene has CDR1 MNHEY and CDR2 SVGAGI. V was shortened by 2 bases and J by 6 bases, with 16 bases between the two germline ends.

This clone was found once. The CDR3 nucleotides read TGTGCCAGCAGCTTAGTTGCGGGGAGTGGCTACACCTTC. Its translation is CASSLVAGSGYTF. The chain links TRBV7-9 to TRBJ1-2; D is ambiguous. Germline V gives CDR1 SEHNR, CDR2 FQNEAQ (reference sequence). V was clipped by 1 base and J by 7 bases, with 10 bases between them. This CDR3 contains 13 residues.

The rearrangement uses TRBV14 and TRBJ1-5; TRBD1 might be the D (6 bases). Between the trimmed V and J ends, which lost 1 base and 10 bases, there was a span of 14 bases. The CDR3 sequence is 14 residues long. The germline V gene has CDR1 SGHDN and CDR2 FVKESK. The CDR3 nucleotides are TGTGCCAGCAGCCAAGCCGGGGGGCCCGCCCCCCAGCATTTT. This codes for CASSQAGGPAPQHF.

The chain joins TRBV7-3 to TRBJ1-3; 9 nucleotides match TRBD1. V was pared by 4 bases and J by 9 bases, with 7 bases of the junction left unmatched. Germline assignment: CDR1 SGHTA and CDR2 FQGTGA. The CDR3 runs 14 residues. The CDR3 DNA reads TGTGCCAGCAGCTACGGGACAGGGTTGAGCACCATATATTTT. Amino acid sequence: CASSYGTGLSTIYF.

This clone was detected only a few times. J is TRBJ2-2 and V is TRBV7-9, with TRBD2 as a possible D gene (6 bases). CDR3 length equals 16 residues. Germline V gene lookup returns CDR1 SEHNR and CDR2 FQNEAQ (reference sequence). Trimming cost V 5 bases and J 6 bases, with 19 bases left between them. The CDR3 reads CASSPRGGPRSGELFF. CDR3 DNA: TGTGCCAGCAGCCCGCGAGGAGGGCCAAGATCCGGGGAGCTGTTTTTT.

The J gene is TRBJ2-7, the V gene TRBV10-3, with D perhaps TRBD2 (5 bases). Germline loops: CDR1 ENHRY, CDR2 SYGVKD. CDR3 length equals 12 residues. The V end lost 3 bases, the J end lost 2 bases, and 5 bases lay between the germline ends. The CDR3 region is CAISDGTYEQYF. The DNA for the CDR3 is TGTGCCATCAGTGACGGGACCTACGAGCAGTACTTC.

J is TRBJ2-3 and V is TRBV14, with 10 positions matching TRBD2. J was trimmed by 3 bases and V by 5 bases; bases with no gene match: 11. The length of the CDR3 is 17 residues. Germline V lookup: CDR1 SGHDN, CDR2 FVKESK. This CDR3 is CASSTLLAGVRTDTQYF. The DNA for the CDR3 is TGTGCCAGCAGCACACTTCTAGCGGGAGTAAGGACAGATACGCAGTATTTT.

The chain uses TRBV27 and TRBJ1-5, with TRBD1 as a possible D gene (5 bases). CDR3 length: 15 amino acids. V was trimmed by 3 bases and J by 6 bases, leaving 15 bases between them. Germline V gene data show CDR1 as MNHEY and CDR2 as SMNVEV (reference sequence). CDR3 amino acids: CASSLVEGGGQPQHF. Here the CDR3 DNA reads TGTGCCAGCAGTTTGGTAGAGGGCGGGGGTCAGCCCCAGCATTTT.

The chain has TRBV6-1 and TRBJ1-2, with 10 bases aligning to TRBD1. The V gene's germline CDR1 is MNHNS and CDR2 SASEGT. V shed 2 bases, J shed 4 bases, and the junction held 10 bases outside the gene matches. This CDR3 has 17 amino acids. The CDR3 nucleotides are TGTGCCAGCAGTGAAATCCCCCGGGACAGGGGATCCTATGGCTACACCTTC. Amino acids: CASSEIPRDRGSYGYTF.

The rearrangement uses TRBV7-9 and TRBJ1-5; no clear D. The CDR3 contains 14 residues. V was cut by 1 base and J by 4 bases, with 8 bases left in between. Germline values: CDR1 SEHNR, CDR2 FQNEAQ (reference sequence). The CDR3 here is CASSLGASNQPQHF. The CDR3 DNA reads as TGTGCCAGCAGCTTAGGGGCCTCGAATCAGCCCCAGCATTTT.

The chain recombines TRBV19 with TRBJ1-1, with 7 positions matching TRBD1. CDR1 and CDR2 (germline): LNHDA, SQIVND (reference sequence). Trimming at V came to 4 bases and at J to 1 base, leaving 9 bases not matched to a gene. The CDR3 has 16 amino acids. For the CDR3, the DNA is TGTGCCAGTAGTAAAGACACAGGGGTGGAGAACACTGAAGCTTTCTTT. Encoded protein: CASSKDTGVENTEAFF.

The chain is built from TRBV29-1 and TRBJ1-4; D possibly corresponds to TRBD1 (5 bases). The CDR3 is 12 amino acids. Germline CDR1 and CDR2: SQVTM and ANQGSEA. V was pared by 4 bases and J by 8 bases, with 11 bases between. The CDR3 is CSVVQGTEKLFF. CDR3 bases: TGCAGCGTTGTGCAGGGAACAGAAAAACTGTTTTTT.

This clone appeared a single time. This chain links TRBV4-2 with TRBJ1-4; tentative D call: TRBD1 (5 bases). Looked up from germline, CDR1 is LGHNA and CDR2 is YNFKEQ. The CDR3 sequence is 14 residues long. Trimming pared 1 base from V and 8 bases from J, leaving 11 bases between. The CDR3 DNA reads as TGTGCCAGCAGCCAAGGACAGAGAGACGAAAAACTGTTTTTT. Protein: CASSQGQRDEKLFF.

The chain couples TRBV5-1 to TRBJ2-1; D perhaps matches TRBD2 (5 bases). Trimming removed 4 bases from V and 9 bases from J, with 17 bases in between. CDR1 and CDR2 from the germline V gene are SGHRS and YFSETQ. The CDR3 is made up of 14 amino acids. The chain's CDR3 is CASSLGIENGEQFF. CDR3 in DNA: TGCGCCAGCAGCCTCGGGATAGAAAACGGTGAGCAGTTCTTC.

The chain couples TRBV5-1 to TRBJ2-1, with D tentatively TRBD2 (6 bases). CDR1 is SGHRS and CDR2 is YFSETQ in the germline V gene. This CDR3 is 16 amino acids long. V was pared by 3 bases and J by 4 bases, with 17 bases between. CDR3 coding DNA: TGCGCCAGCAGCTCCGGTCTGGGACTCCCATACAATGAGCAGTTCTTC. Encoded protein: CASSSGLGLPYNEQFF. Supplemented by reference TRBV5-1 and TRBJ2-1, the full variable domain reads KAGVTQTPRYLIKTRGQQVTLSCSPISGHRSVSWYQQTPGQGLQFLFEYFSETQRNKGNFPGRFSGRQFSNSRSEMNVSTLELGDSALYLCASSSGLGLPYNEQFFGPGTRLTVL.

This clone was seen only once. The CDR3 here is CASSLGIAGGRTDTQYF. For the CDR3, the DNA is TGTGCCAGCAGCTTGGGTATAGCGGGAGGCCGCACAGATACGCAGTATTTT. The chain employs TRBV7-9 and TRBJ2-3, with 10 bases that match TRBD2. The trim removed 3 bases at V and 1 base at J, leaving 7 bases unmatched. There are 17 residues in the CDR3. Germline values: CDR1 SEHNR, CDR2 FQNEAQ (reference sequence).

CDR3 nucleotide sequence: TGTGCCAGCAGCTTAGCCCTAGCGGGAGGGGCTAGCACAGATACGCAGTATTTT. Translated, it gives CASSLALAGGASTDTQYF. The chain is built from TRBV7-9 and TRBJ2-3, with TRBD2 identical over 12 bases. The CDR3 is made up of 18 amino acids. Trimming took 0 bases from V and 0 from J; bases not matched to a gene: 4. CDR1 is SEHNR and CDR2 is FQNEAQ in the germline V gene (reference sequence).

The rearrangement uses TRBV13 and TRBJ1-4; D possibly corresponds to TRBD1 (6 bases). This CDR3 is 13 amino acids long. Trimming cost V 5 bases and J 10 bases, with 14 bases left between them. Germline CDR1 and CDR2: PRHDT and FYEKMQ (reference sequence). The DNA for the CDR3 is TGTGCCAGCAGCCCCCCGGGGGGGGCAAAACTGTTTTTT. This encodes CASSPPGGAKLFF.

V is TRBV14 and J is TRBJ2-5, with 8 bases lining up with TRBD1. This CDR3 is built from 17 residues. V gave up 4 bases and J gave up 1 base; unmatched junction bases: 11. Germline lookup yields CDR1 SGHDN and CDR2 FVKESK. In nucleotides, the CDR3 is TGTGCCAGCAGCCCGGACAGGGTGCTCCAACCCCAAGAGACCCAGTACTTC. It specifies CASSPDRVLQPQETQYF.

The chain recombines TRBV27 with TRBJ1-1; 10 nucleotides align to TRBD1. The junction had 7 bases not matched to a gene; V was cut back by 5 bases and J by 1 base. The germline V gene has CDR1 MNHEY and CDR2 SMNVEV (reference sequence). The CDR3 runs to 16 residues. The CDR3 spells CASSRDRGPGNTEAFF. CDR3 nucleotide sequence: TGTGCCAGCAGTAGGGACAGGGGACCGGGGAACACTGAAGCTTTCTTT.

This chain joins TRBV19 and TRBJ2-3; TRBD2 matches at 9 bases. V lost 7 bases to trimming and J lost 3 bases; unmatched junction nucleotides: 8. There are 15 residues in the CDR3. Germline-derived CDR1 and CDR2 are LNHDA and SQIVND (reference sequence). The CDR3 DNA sequence: TGTGCCAGTACCTGGGGTAGCGGGGGAACAGATACGCAGTATTTT. This gives the protein CASTWGSGGTDTQYF.

The CDR3, as DNA: TGTGCCAGCAGCACCAGACGCGGGGGGGTAGGTGAGCAGTTCTTC. Translated: CASSTRRGGVGEQFF. This rearrangement joins TRBV7-8 to TRBJ2-1; 9 bases map to TRBD2. The CDR3 spans 15 residues. V gave up 5 bases and J gave up 9 bases; unmatched junction bases: 11. Germline V gene lookup returns CDR1 SGHVS and CDR2 FQNEAQ.